Listed below are T cell receptor beta chains from one sample, sequenced in a study of blood T cell repertoires in COVID-19. Repertoires were generated with immunoSEQ multiplex PCR, while TCRdb's copy carries only in-frame clones and drops some. In the table there are roughly 330,000 clones, around 87% of which are singletons. The material sequenced was PBMCs or T cells enriched from blood (not recorded which). These receptor sequences come from a woman in her thirties who had recovered from COVID-19. Both conserved end residues are part of each CDR3. Each record gives: J gene, clone size, V gene, D gene, CDR3 DNA, CDR3 protein. A D gene is named only where the DNA matches it firmly. Size tells how often a clone was seen (once, few, many) or the class of an expanded clone, and some rows leave it out.

j_call: TRBJ1-2
clone_size: NA
v_call: TRBV28
d_call: NA
cdr3_nt: TGTGCCAGCAGCTCTTACCCGGATGGCTACACCTTC
cdr3_aa: CASSSYPDGYTF

j_call: TRBJ1-2
clone_size: NA
v_call: TRBV3-1/TRBV3-2
d_call: NA
cdr3_nt: TGTGCCAGCAGCTGGCGGGACTATGGCTACACCTTC
cdr3_aa: CASSWRDYGYTF

j_call: TRBJ2-1
clone_size: NA
v_call: TRBV5-1
d_call: TRBD1
cdr3_nt: TGCGCCAGCAGATCGGACAGGGACTCCTACAATGAGCAGTTCTTC
cdr3_aa: CASRSDRDSYNEQFF

j_call: TRBJ1-1
clone_size: NA
v_call: TRBV27
d_call: TRBD1
cdr3_nt: TGTGCCAGCAGTTCGAACTGGGACAGACTTGAAGCTTTCTTT
cdr3_aa: CASSSNWDRLEAFF

j_call: TRBJ1-4
clone_size: few
v_call: TRBV18
d_call: TRBD1
cdr3_nt: TGTGCCAGCTCACCGACGCTTGTGACAGGGGGTAATGAAAAACTGTTTTTT
cdr3_aa: CASSPTLVTGGNEKLFF

j_call: TRBJ2-3
clone_size: NA
v_call: TRBV29-1
d_call: NA
cdr3_nt: TGCAGCGTTCCTGACAGAAGCACAGATACGCAGTATTTT
cdr3_aa: CSVPDRSTDTQYF

j_call: TRBJ1-6
clone_size: few
v_call: TRBV5-6
d_call: NA
cdr3_nt: TGTGCCAGCAGCTTGGGGGTGGGCTCACCCCTCCACTTT
cdr3_aa: CASSLGVGSPLHF

j_call: TRBJ2-1
clone_size: NA
v_call: TRBV29-1
d_call: NA
cdr3_nt: TGCAGCGCCCAACGTGGGACATCCGCGAATGAGCAGTTCTTC
cdr3_aa: CSAQRGTSANEQFF

j_call: TRBJ2-5
clone_size: NA
v_call: TRBV5-1
d_call: NA
cdr3_nt: TGCGCCAGCAGCTGGGTCGGGGAGACCCAGTACTTC
cdr3_aa: CASSWVGETQYF

j_call: TRBJ1-2
clone_size: NA
v_call: TRBV20-1
d_call: NA
cdr3_nt: TGCAGTGCTAGTTCAGGAAATAACTATGGCTACACCTTC
cdr3_aa: CSASSGNNYGYTF

j_call: TRBJ1-1
clone_size: once
v_call: TRBV4-1
d_call: TRBD1
cdr3_nt: TGCGCCAGCAGCCAACCCCGGACAGGGGGATTCACTGAAGCTTTCTTT
cdr3_aa: CASSQPRTGGFTEAFF

j_call: TRBJ2-2
clone_size: NA
v_call: TRBV16
d_call: TRBD1
cdr3_nt: TGTGCCAGCAGCAGTGGACAGGCGAACACCGGGGAGCTGTTTTTT
cdr3_aa: CASSSGQANTGELFF

j_call: TRBJ2-5
clone_size: NA
v_call: TRBV5-6
d_call: NA
cdr3_nt: TGTGCCAGCCTAAAACGAGGGGGTCAAGAGACCCAGTACTTC
cdr3_aa: CASLKRGGQETQYF

j_call: TRBJ1-3
clone_size: NA
v_call: TRBV6-5
d_call: NA
cdr3_nt: TGTGCCAGCAGCCGGGGGGGCAACTCTGGAAACACCATATATTTT
cdr3_aa: CASSRGGNSGNTIYF

j_call: TRBJ2-7
clone_size: NA
v_call: TRBV11-2
d_call: TRBD1
cdr3_nt: TGTGCCAGCAGCTTCGGCCGGGACAGCCGCTACGAGCAGTACTTC
cdr3_aa: CASSFGRDSRYEQYF

j_call: TRBJ1-5
clone_size: once
v_call: TRBV19
d_call: TRBD1
cdr3_nt: TGTGCCAGTAGTATAGAGAGGACAGGGCGCAATCAGCCCCAGCATTTT
cdr3_aa: CASSIERTGRNQPQHF

j_call: TRBJ2-6
clone_size: NA
v_call: TRBV7-9
d_call: TRBD1
cdr3_nt: TGTGCCAGCACCCCTGACCGGGGACAGAGAGGTGCCAACGTCCTGACTTTC
cdr3_aa: CASTPDRGQRGANVLTF

j_call: TRBJ1-3
clone_size: once
v_call: TRBV10-3
d_call: NA
cdr3_nt: TGTGCCATCAGTCCCGGGGGGGGAGATACCGCCCGTTCAAACACCATATATTTT
cdr3_aa: CAISPGGGDTARSNTIYF

j_call: TRBJ2-7
clone_size: NA
v_call: TRBV5-1
d_call: TRBD2
cdr3_nt: TGCGCCAGCAGCTTGGCCCCTAGCGGGGGATCGAGCTCCTACGAGCAGTACTTC
cdr3_aa: CASSLAPSGGSSSYEQYF

j_call: TRBJ1-1
clone_size: NA
v_call: TRBV6-1
d_call: NA
cdr3_nt: TGTGCCAGCAGTGAAGCGTCCATTAGAGCTTTCTTT
cdr3_aa: CASSEASIRAFF

j_call: TRBJ2-5
clone_size: NA
v_call: TRBV11-2
d_call: NA
cdr3_nt: TGTGCCAGCAGCTTAGAAGGTGGGGGGGAGACCCAGTACTTC
cdr3_aa: CASSLEGGGETQYF

j_call: TRBJ1-1
clone_size: few
v_call: TRBV4-2
d_call: TRBD1
cdr3_nt: TGTGCCAGCAGCCAAGATCCATCAACAGGGGCCACTGAAGCTTTCTTT
cdr3_aa: CASSQDPSTGATEAFF

j_call: TRBJ2-7
clone_size: NA
v_call: TRBV6-1
d_call: TRBD2
cdr3_nt: TGTGCCAGCAGTGAGAGCTCCGGGACTAGCGGGGCCTACGAGCAGTACTTC
cdr3_aa: CASSESSGTSGAYEQYF

j_call: TRBJ1-2
clone_size: once
v_call: TRBV19
d_call: TRBD1
cdr3_nt: TGTGCCAGTACCCCACAGGGGACCCCGCCCTATGGCTACACCTTC
cdr3_aa: CASTPQGTPPYGYTF

j_call: TRBJ2-2
clone_size: NA
v_call: TRBV24-1
d_call: TRBD2
cdr3_nt: TGTGCCACCAGCCCCCTACCGGGACTAGCGGGAATGAACACCGGGGAGCTGTTTTTT
cdr3_aa: CATSPLPGLAGMNTGELFF

j_call: TRBJ1-4
clone_size: NA
v_call: TRBV18
d_call: NA
cdr3_nt: TGTGCCAGCTCACCAAGCCGGGGTAGGACTAATGAAAAACTGTTTTTT
cdr3_aa: CASSPSRGRTNEKLFF

j_call: TRBJ2-1
clone_size: NA
v_call: TRBV13
d_call: TRBD2
cdr3_nt: TGTGCCAGCAGCCCTAGCGGGGGCTCCTACAATGAGCAGTTCTTC
cdr3_aa: CASSPSGGSYNEQFF

j_call: TRBJ1-2
clone_size: once
v_call: TRBV6-4
d_call: TRBD1
cdr3_nt: TGTGCCAGCAGCTTAGGACAGGGGGCTCTTGGCTACACCTTC
cdr3_aa: CASSLGQGALGYTF

j_call: TRBJ1-2
clone_size: NA
v_call: TRBV27
d_call: TRBD1
cdr3_nt: TGTGCCAGCAGATCACAGGGGATGGGCTATGGCTACACCTTC
cdr3_aa: CASRSQGMGYGYTF

j_call: TRBJ1-1
clone_size: NA
v_call: TRBV5-1
d_call: NA
cdr3_nt: TGCGCCAGCAGCTTGAACCCCATGGGGGGGAACACTGAAGCTTTCTTT
cdr3_aa: CASSLNPMGGNTEAFF

j_call: TRBJ1-2
clone_size: once
v_call: TRBV3-1/TRBV3-2
d_call: TRBD1
cdr3_nt: TGTGCCAGCAGCCAACCTGGACAGGGAACCTATGGCTACACCTTC
cdr3_aa: CASSQPGQGTYGYTF

j_call: TRBJ2-1
clone_size: NA
v_call: TRBV10-1
d_call: TRBD2
cdr3_nt: TGCGCCACCACAGGAGGTCTTGCGGGGGGGCTTATTGAGCAGTTCTTC
cdr3_aa: CATTGGLAGGLIEQFF

j_call: TRBJ1-2
clone_size: few
v_call: TRBV5-6
d_call: NA
cdr3_nt: TGTGCCAGCAGCTATGGGGACATCAGCAACTATGGCTACACCTTC
cdr3_aa: CASSYGDISNYGYTF

j_call: TRBJ1-2
clone_size: NA
v_call: TRBV4-1
d_call: TRBD1
cdr3_nt: TGCGCCAGCAGCCGAGGCGGGGGGACAGGGGGAAACTATGGCTACACCTTC
cdr3_aa: CASSRGGGTGGNYGYTF

j_call: TRBJ1-1
clone_size: NA
v_call: TRBV7-6
d_call: TRBD1
cdr3_nt: TGTGCCAGCAGCAGGTACAGGGGCACTGAAGCTTTCTTT
cdr3_aa: CASSRYRGTEAFF

j_call: TRBJ1-5
clone_size: NA
v_call: TRBV4-3
d_call: NA
cdr3_nt: TGCGCCAGCAGCCAAGACTGGACAGATACTTTTAGCAATCAGCCCCAGCATTTT
cdr3_aa: CASSQDWTDTFSNQPQHF

j_call: TRBJ1-3
clone_size: NA
v_call: TRBV7-2
d_call: NA
cdr3_nt: TGTGCCAGCAGCTTATCTGGCTGGGCCAACACCATATATTTT
cdr3_aa: CASSLSGWANTIYF

j_call: TRBJ2-1
clone_size: few
v_call: TRBV27
d_call: TRBD2
cdr3_nt: TGTGCCAGCAGCCCCCTGCGGGGGGGGATCAATGAGCAGTTCTTC
cdr3_aa: CASSPLRGGINEQFF

j_call: TRBJ2-1
clone_size: once
v_call: TRBV25-1
d_call: TRBD1
cdr3_nt: TGTGCCACCGCGGGACAGGGGGATCGGAATGAGCAGTTCTTC
cdr3_aa: CATAGQGDRNEQFF

j_call: TRBJ1-6
clone_size: NA
v_call: TRBV14
d_call: NA
cdr3_nt: TGTGCCAGCAGCCCTACTACGAATTCACCCCTCCACTTT
cdr3_aa: CASSPTTNSPLHF

j_call: TRBJ1-2
clone_size: NA
v_call: TRBV7-9
d_call: TRBD1
cdr3_nt: TGTGCCAGCAGCTTAGTTCAGGGGGTTAACTATGGCTACACCTTC
cdr3_aa: CASSLVQGVNYGYTF

j_call: TRBJ1-4
clone_size: once
v_call: TRBV4-1
d_call: TRBD1
cdr3_nt: TGCGCCAGCAGCCAAGAGCCTATTGACCCCCTGGGACAGGGGAGAGAAAAACTGTTTTTT
cdr3_aa: CASSQEPIDPLGQGREKLFF

j_call: TRBJ1-4
clone_size: few
v_call: TRBV2
d_call: NA
cdr3_nt: TGTGCCAGCAGTGAACGGGAGGCGACCGGAAAACTGTTTTTT
cdr3_aa: CASSEREATGKLFF

j_call: TRBJ2-3
clone_size: NA
v_call: TRBV7-6
d_call: TRBD2
cdr3_nt: TGTGCCAGCAGCTTACGAGCGGGGGTCTTAGATACGCAGTATTTT
cdr3_aa: CASSLRAGVLDTQYF

j_call: TRBJ1-2
clone_size: NA
v_call: TRBV7-8
d_call: NA
cdr3_nt: TGTGCCAGCAGCCTGGGAGGGGTAGGGTATGGCTACACCTTC
cdr3_aa: CASSLGGVGYGYTF

j_call: TRBJ1-5
clone_size: NA
v_call: TRBV6-2/TRBV6-3
d_call: TRBD1
cdr3_nt: TGTGCCAGCAGTGTATCCGGGACAGGGAATCAGCCCCAGCATTTT
cdr3_aa: CASSVSGTGNQPQHF

j_call: TRBJ2-1
clone_size: NA
v_call: TRBV2
d_call: TRBD1
cdr3_nt: TGTGCCAGCGTACCGGGACAGGGGAGTTATGAGCAGTTCTTC
cdr3_aa: CASVPGQGSYEQFF